Listed below are T cell receptor beta chains from one sample, sequenced in a study of Ad26.COV2.S vaccination and SARS-CoV-2 variants. Sequenced by immunoSEQ multiplex PCR; TCRdb stores in-frame clones only, minus some. The table shows 360,000 or so clones, with 70% to 90% occurring only once. This sample comprised peripheral blood, obtained in a trial of Ad26.COV2.S vaccine versus placebo. These receptors were collected from a person between 18 and 60 years old who received the Ad26.COV2.S COVID-19 vaccine or a placebo. The CDR3 runs from the conserved cysteine through the conserved F or W. Each record gives: J gene, CDR3 length, clone size, V gene, D gene, CDR3 protein, CDR3 DNA. D genes are given only for firm matches. Clone size is shown for a subset of rows, as once, few, many or a class of expanded clone.

>TRBJ2-5|14|.|TRBV25-1|.
CASSERTAQETQYF
TGTGCCAGCAGTGAGAGGACAGCCCAAGAGACCCAGTACTTC
>TRBJ2-3|16|.|TRBV4-3|TRBD1
CASSQDRDRGSDTQYF
TGCGCCAGCAGCCAAGACAGGGACAGGGGATCAGATACGCAGTATTTT
>TRBJ2-7|15|.|TRBV6-5|TRBD2
CASRPPGTSGYEQYF
TGTGCCAGCAGGCCCCCCGGGACTAGCGGTTACGAGCAGTACTTC
>TRBJ2-7|17|many|TRBV3-1/TRBV3-2|.
CASSQELGGRPAYEQYF
TGTGCCAGCAGCCAAGAGCTTGGAGGGAGGCCCGCCTACGAGCAGTACTTC
>TRBJ2-7|16|.|TRBV14|TRBD2
CASSDGWTSGIHEQYF
TGTGCCAGCAGTGATGGTTGGACTAGCGGGATCCACGAGCAGTACTTC
>TRBJ2-7|15|.|TRBV2|TRBD2
CASSESGRAIGEQYF
TGTGCCAGCAGTGAGAGCGGGAGGGCCATAGGCGAGCAGTACTTC
>TRBJ1-5|13|.|TRBV19|TRBD1
CASGQGVDQPQHF
TGTGCCAGTGGACAGGGGGTCGATCAGCCCCAGCATTTT
>TRBJ1-6|15|.|TRBV30|.
CAWTLPGQNNSPLHF
TGTGCCTGGACCTTGCCTGGCCAGAATAATTCACCCCTCCACTTT
>TRBJ2-2|14|.|TRBV6-4|.
CASSFGPNTGELFF
TGTGCCAGCAGTTTCGGACCGAACACCGGGGAGCTGTTTTTT
>TRBJ2-7|14|once|TRBV2|TRBD1
CASSVRDRGSEQYF
TGTGCCAGCAGCGTCCGGGACAGGGGATCCGAGCAGTACTTC
>TRBJ2-1|13|.|TRBV7-3|.
CASSFAAYNEQFF
TGTGCCAGCAGCTTCGCGGCCTACAATGAGCAGTTCTTC
>TRBJ1-1|16|few|TRBV10-3|.
CAISASTGYMNTEAFF
TGTGCCATCAGTGCTTCCACAGGGTATATGAACACTGAAGCTTTCTTT
>TRBJ2-3|11|.|TRBV29-1|.
CSVDLVDTQYF
TGCAGCGTTGATCTGGTGGATACGCAGTATTTT
>TRBJ2-5|14|.|TRBV11-2|.
CASSLERRGETQYF
TGTGCCAGCAGCTTAGAACGAAGGGGCGAGACCCAGTACTTC
>TRBJ1-4|15|.|TRBV3-1/TRBV3-2|.
CASSQGPVTNEKLFF
TGTGCCAGCAGCCAAGGGCCCGTTACTAATGAAAAACTGTTTTTT
>TRBJ1-3|13|.|TRBV9|.
CASSSNYQNTIYF
TGTGCCAGCAGCTCAAACTACCAAAACACCATATATTTT
>TRBJ2-7|16|once|TRBV5-6|TRBD1
CASSFPPGTGGYEQYF
TGTGCCAGCAGCTTCCCTCCCGGGACAGGAGGATACGAGCAGTACTTC
>TRBJ2-5|16|once|TRBV18|TRBD1
CASSLVPGQGQETQYF
TGTGCCAGCTCACTCGTCCCGGGACAGGGGCAAGAGACCCAGTACTTC
>TRBJ2-1|14|once|TRBV30|TRBD2
CAWGLAGGLNEQFF
TGTGCCTGGGGACTAGCGGGGGGGCTCAATGAGCAGTTCTTC
>TRBJ2-7|14|.|TRBV6-5|.
CASGVGTLSYEQYF
TGTGCCAGCGGCGTCGGGACTTTATCCTACGAGCAGTACTTC
>TRBJ1-4|15|.|TRBV3-1/TRBV3-2|.
CASSQVAGGNEKLFF
TGTGCCAGCAGCCAGGTGGCTGGGGGTAATGAAAAACTGTTTTTT
>TRBJ1-1|12|.|TRBV7-3|.
CASSLEEIEAFF
TGTGCCAGCAGCTTAGAGGAGATTGAAGCTTTCTTT
>TRBJ2-7|14|once|TRBV5-1|TRBD1
CASSLRTGSYEQYF
TGCGCCAGCAGCTTAAGGACAGGGTCCTACGAGCAGTACTTC
>TRBJ1-5|13|.|TRBV2|.
CASSGTDNQPQHF
TGTGCCAGCAGTGGGACAGATAATCAGCCCCAGCATTTT
>TRBJ2-7|15|.|TRBV9|.
CASSVARDLSYEQYF
TGTGCCAGCAGCGTAGCCCGGGACTTGTCCTACGAGCAGTACTTC
>TRBJ2-2|17|.|TRBV21-1|.
CASSKEIERGDLGELFF
TGTGCCAGCAGCAAAGAGATTGAGCGGGGTGACCTCGGGGAGCTGTTTTTT
>TRBJ1-5|13|.|TRBV19|.
CASSNSHNQPQHF
TGTGCCAGTAGTAACAGCCATAATCAGCCCCAGCATTTT
>TRBJ2-3|14|few|TRBV6-4|.
CASSDSTGSDTQYF
TGTGCCAGCAGTGACTCGACGGGTTCCGATACGCAGTATTTT
>TRBJ2-1|12|.|TRBV2|.
CASSSQGIEQFF
TGTGCCAGCAGTTCACAGGGAATTGAGCAGTTCTTC
>TRBJ2-1|15|.|TRBV28|.
CASSSMTGFVNEQFF
TGTGCCAGCAGTTCCATGACGGGTTTTGTGAATGAGCAGTTCTTC
>TRBJ2-7|15|.|TRBV11-3|TRBD2
CASSLELAGANEQYF
TGTGCCAGCAGCCTCGAGTTAGCGGGAGCAAACGAGCAGTACTTC
>TRBJ2-1|16|.|TRBV5-5|TRBD2
CASSLEGLAGKSEQFF
TGTGCCAGCAGCTTGGAGGGACTAGCGGGAAAGAGTGAGCAGTTCTTC
>TRBJ2-1|18|.|TRBV5-1|TRBD2
CASSPISPGAGGIGEQFF
TGCGCCAGCAGCCCCATAAGCCCAGGAGCGGGAGGGATCGGGGAGCAGTTCTTC
>TRBJ2-7|16|.|TRBV4-2|TRBD1
CASTLKGSRGPDEQYF
TGTGCCAGCACCCTCAAGGGGTCCAGGGGGCCTGACGAGCAGTACTTC
>TRBJ1-4|14|few|TRBV30|TRBD1
CAWKSRGRGEKLFF
TGTGCCTGGAAATCAAGGGGGCGCGGTGAAAAACTGTTTTTT
>TRBJ2-3|15|.|TRBV5-1|TRBD2
CASRARGSGTDTQYF
TGCGCCAGCAGGGCTCGCGGGAGCGGCACAGATACGCAGTATTTT
>TRBJ2-7|13|once|TRBV13|.
CASSRTEFYEQYF
TGTGCCAGCAGTAGGACGGAATTCTACGAGCAGTACTTC
>TRBJ2-5|14|.|TRBV4-2|.
CASSQFRGQETQYF
TGTGCCAGCAGCCAATTTCGAGGACAAGAGACCCAGTACTTC
>TRBJ1-2|14|.|TRBV5-6|TRBD1
CASSSSGTDYGYTF
TGTGCCAGCAGCTCCTCCGGGACAGACTATGGCTACACCTTC
>TRBJ2-2|14|.|TRBV10-3|.
CAISESGNTGELFF
TGTGCCATCAGTGAGTCGGGGAACACCGGGGAGCTGTTTTTT
>TRBJ2-3|15|.|TRBV30|TRBD2
CAFTGTSGRSDTQYF
TGTGCCTTTACCGGGACTAGCGGGAGGTCAGATACGCAGTATTTT
>TRBJ1-6|15|few|TRBV7-9|TRBD1
CASSLGQGWNSPLHF
TGTGCCAGCAGCTTAGGACAGGGGTGGAATTCACCCCTCCACTTT
>TRBJ2-2|13|.|TRBV2|TRBD1
CASSETGAGELFF
TGTGCCAGCAGCGAGACAGGGGCCGGGGAGCTGTTTTTT
>TRBJ1-5|17|.|TRBV30|TRBD1
CAWSMRQQGYSNQPQHF
TGTGCCTGGAGTATGCGACAACAGGGGTATAGCAATCAGCCCCAGCATTTT
>TRBJ2-5|15|.|TRBV6-5|.
CASRRSDPFQETQYF
TGTGCCAGCAGACGCTCCGACCCTTTCCAAGAGACCCAGTACTTC
>TRBJ2-1|13|.|TRBV12-5|.
CASGPAQGEVQFF
TGTGCTAGTGGTCCGGCTCAGGGGGAGGTGCAGTTCTTC
>TRBJ2-3|15|.|TRBV7-2|.
CASSPGVTRTDTQYF
TGTGCCAGCAGCCCTGGGGTAACCCGCACAGATACGCAGTATTTT
>TRBJ2-1|16|.|TRBV5-1|TRBD2
CASGTSGRYSYNEQFF
TGCGCCAGCGGGACTAGCGGGAGATACTCCTACAATGAGCAGTTCTTC
>TRBJ1-1|13|once|TRBV19|.
CASLNRVGTEAFF
TGTGCCAGTCTAAACAGGGTGGGCACTGAAGCTTTCTTT
>TRBJ2-5|13|.|TRBV9|.
CASSVRAKETQYF
TGTGCCAGCAGCGTAAGAGCGAAGGAGACCCAGTACTTC
>TRBJ2-7|16|once|TRBV28|.
CASSRREGLISYEQYF
TGTGCCAGCAGCCGCCGTGAGGGGCTGATCTCCTACGAGCAGTACTTC
>TRBJ2-3|15|.|TRBV28|.
CASLPRVPSTDTQYF
TGTGCCAGCCTCCCCCGGGTACCTAGCACAGATACGCAGTATTTT
>TRBJ2-7|16|.|TRBV4-1|.
CASSRTYGGDNHEQYF
TGCGCCAGCAGCCGAACTTACGGGGGAGATAATCACGAGCAGTACTTC
>TRBJ2-3|14|.|TRBV5-4|.
CASSLGTIGGTQYF
TGTGCCAGCAGCTTGGGGACGATCGGAGGTACGCAGTATTTT
>TRBJ2-5|13|.|TRBV5-5|.
CASNRQTQETQYF
TGTGCCAGCAATAGGCAGACCCAAGAGACCCAGTACTTC
>TRBJ2-3|14|.|TRBV6-4|.
CASSAGTSTDTQYF
TGTGCCAGCAGTGCCGGGACTAGCACAGATACGCAGTATTTT
>TRBJ2-7|16|.|TRBV27|.
CASSLTLGQRPYEQYF
TGTGCCAGCAGTTTAACCCTCGGACAACGACCCTACGAGCAGTACTTC
>TRBJ1-4|12|.|TRBV7-8|.
CASSASREKLFF
TGTGCCAGCAGCGCTTCCCGGGAGAAACTGTTTTTT